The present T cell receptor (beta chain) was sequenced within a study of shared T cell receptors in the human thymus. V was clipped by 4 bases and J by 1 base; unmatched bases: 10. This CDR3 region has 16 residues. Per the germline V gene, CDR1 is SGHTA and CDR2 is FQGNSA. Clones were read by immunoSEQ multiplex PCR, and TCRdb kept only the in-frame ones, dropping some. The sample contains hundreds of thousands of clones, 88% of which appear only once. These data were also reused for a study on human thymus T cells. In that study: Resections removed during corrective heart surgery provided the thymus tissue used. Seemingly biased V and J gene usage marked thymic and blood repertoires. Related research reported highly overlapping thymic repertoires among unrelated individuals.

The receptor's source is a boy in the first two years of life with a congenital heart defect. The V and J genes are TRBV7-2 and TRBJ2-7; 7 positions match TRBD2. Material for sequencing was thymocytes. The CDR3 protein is CASSSQVGGSSYEQYF. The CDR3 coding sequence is TGTGCCAGCAGCTCCCAAGTGGGCGGGAGTTCCTACGAGCAGTACTTC.